Listed here are 2 T cell receptor beta chains from one sample, sequenced in a study of T cells in Graves' hyperthyroidism and ophthalmopathy. It was RNA transcripts that yielded the amplified TCR beta CDR3 regions. Researchers ran a first-round RT-PCR on the TCR CDR3 using the HTBI primer set. In TCRdb, the multiplex PCR reads were re-called with MiXCR into one record per CDR3 protein. The data hold roughly 500,000 distinct CDR3 sequences, with approximately 25% observed a single time. The specimen was blood. These receptors all stem from a young woman with Graves' ophthalmopathy.

A word on this clonotype: Mismatch with germline at one junction end may stem from a read error. The chain links TRBV12-3 or TRBV12-4 to TRBJ2-4; 8 positions agree with TRBD1. This CDR3 contains 15 residues. CDR3 loop: CASSLTQGAMGIQHF. For the CDR3, the DNA is TGTGCCAGCAGTCTTACGCAGGGGGCGATGGGCATTCAGCACTTC.

There are many counts of this clonotype. This chain connects TRBV7-2 to TRBJ2-5, with 10 bases lining up with TRBD1. V was pared by 2 bases and J by 4 bases, with 4 bases of the junction left unmatched. CDR1 and CDR2 (germline): SGHTA, FQGNSA. CDR3 length: 15 residues. The CDR3 DNA reads as TGTGCCAGCAGCTTAAACCGGGACAGGGGAGAGACCCAGTACTTC. Its translation: CASSLNRDRGETQYF.